Below, 17 T cell receptor beta chains from the same sample are listed, as sequenced in a study of high-grade serous ovarian cancer treatment subgroups. The tumor samples were collected prior to definitive surgery or chemotherapy. Clones were read by immunoSEQ multiplex PCR, and TCRdb kept only the in-frame ones, dropping some. The sample contains 4,900 or so clones, around 66% of which appear only once. Sequenced material: tumor tissue. The receptors here all came from a human donor with high-grade serous ovarian cancer.

J is TRBJ1-2 and V is TRBV7-9, with D unclear. The V gene lost 2 bases and the J gene lost 2 bases, with 15 bases spanning the gap. The CDR3 sequence is 16 residues long. Germline V gene lookup returns CDR1 SEHNR and CDR2 FQNEAQ (reference sequence). This chain's CDR3 is CASSLLHPIVNYGYTF. As DNA, the CDR3 is TGTGCCAGCAGCTTACTACATCCGATAGTAAACTATGGCTACACCTTC.

The CDR3 region has the DNA TGCGCCAGCAGCCAAGATCAAGACAGGGGGCGTTCTGGAAACACCATATATTTT. Translated, it gives CASSQDQDRGRSGNTIYF. This chain connects TRBV4-1 to TRBJ1-3; 10 bases match TRBD1. Looked up from germline, CDR1 is MGHRA and CDR2 is YSYEKL. The V and J ends lost 0 bases and 1 base, in that order; junction bases with no gene match: 6. The CDR3 is 18 amino acids.

The chain uses TRBV18 and TRBJ1-5; the match to TRBD1 covers 8 bases. CDR3 length equals 15 residues. Germline V CDR1 and CDR2: KGHSH, LQKENI. The V and J ends lost 9 bases and 3 bases, in that order; junction bases with no gene match: 10. The CDR3 region is CASSEGTGYNQPQHF. CDR3 coding DNA: TGTGCCAGTTCCGAGGGGACAGGATACAATCAGCCCCAGCATTTT.

The chain combines TRBV28 with TRBJ2-5; D remains ambiguous. This CDR3 comprises 13 residues. Germline V gene sequence: CDR1 MDHEN, CDR2 SYDVKM. V shed 2 bases and J shed 5 bases, with 9 bases lying between them. CDR3 region: CASSLGQTETQYF. Here the CDR3 DNA reads TGTGCCAGCAGTTTAGGTCAGACCGAGACCCAGTACTTC.

The CDR3 DNA is TGTGCCAGCAGATGGACAGAATCTGATGTTACAACTAATGAAAAACTGTTTTTT. Translation gives CASRWTESDVTTNEKLFF. This rearrangement joins TRBV28 to TRBJ1-4; a possible D gene is TRBD1 (6 bases). Germline CDR1 is MDHEN and CDR2 is SYDVKM. This CDR3 has 18 residues. Trimming left V 6 bases short and J 0 bases short, with 20 bases between.

The chain links TRBV30 to TRBJ2-7; D tentatively reads TRBD1 or TRBD2 (6 bases each). There are 13 residues in the CDR3. Germline CDR1 GTSNPN, CDR2 SVGIG (reference sequence). V gave up 3 bases and J gave up 2 bases, with 11 bases separating them. The CDR3 reads CAWRWRGTYEQYF. In nucleotides, the CDR3 is TGTGCCTGGAGATGGAGGGGGACCTACGAGCAGTACTTC.

The chain uses TRBV4-2 and TRBJ1-2; D not certain. CDR1 is LGHNA and CDR2 is YNFKEQ in the germline V gene. This CDR3 has 16 amino acids. V was pared by 0 bases and J by 1 base, with 12 bases between. CDR3 sequence reads: CASSQERRLSNYGYTF. The CDR3 coding sequence is TGTGCCAGCAGCCAAGAAAGGAGGTTGAGTAACTATGGCTACACCTTC.

The J gene is TRBJ1-2, the V gene TRBV6-5; no definite D call. The CDR3 contains 13 residues. Trimming took 4 bases from V and 4 from J, leaving 10 bases between them. Germline assignment: CDR1 MNHEY and CDR2 SVGAGI. CDR3 nucleotides: TGTGCCAGCAGTTCGGCGGAGTCCTATGGCTACACCTTC. Translation: CASSSAESYGYTF.

The V gene is TRBV28, the J gene TRBJ2-2; 10 bases are shared with TRBD2. Germline V lookup: CDR1 MDHEN, CDR2 SYDVKM. This CDR3 has 16 residues. The V and J ends lost 8 bases and 6 bases, in that order; junction bases with no gene match: 12. In DNA, the CDR3 is TGTGCCAGCTGGTCTAGCGGGAGTATCTTGCCCGGGGAGCTGTTTTTT. It specifies CASWSSGSILPGELFF.

This clone was found a few times. V usage is TRBV5-1 and J usage is TRBJ2-1; the match to TRBD1 covers 10 bases. Germline trimming cut 4 bases from V and 4 bases from J; bases unmatched to any gene: 5. The CDR3 is made up of 15 amino acids. Germline CDR1 is SGHRS and CDR2 is YFSETQ. The CDR3, as DNA: TGCGCCAGCAGCCCCGGGACAGGGGTATACAATGAGCAGTTCTTC. It specifies CASSPGTGVYNEQFF.

Judged by abundance, this clone is large (0.1 to 1%). This rearrangement joins TRBV7-2 to TRBJ1-3; tentatively, D is TRBD1 (5 bases). With 4 bases removed from V and 4 bases from J, the gap between germline ends came to 17 bases. Germline V gives CDR1 SGHTA, CDR2 FQGNSA. This CDR3 has 16 residues. CDR3 amino acids: CASSSIRQRPGNTIYF. DNA of the CDR3: TGTGCCAGCAGCTCCATTCGACAGCGGCCGGGAAACACCATATATTTT.

The chain combines TRBV10-3 with TRBJ1-1; 7 nucleotides align to TRBD1. CDR3 size: 14 residues. Trimming removed 0 bases from V and 7 bases from J; junction bases left unmatched: 5. Germline V gene data show CDR1 as ENHRY and CDR2 as SYGVKD. Written as DNA, the CDR3 is TGTGCCATCAGTGAGTCTGGACAGGACTATGAAGCTTTCTTT. This translates into CAISESGQDYEAFF.

The V gene is TRBV19, the J gene TRBJ2-2; TRBD2 aligns across 13 bases. Germline V gene data show CDR1 as LNHDA and CDR2 as SQIVND (reference sequence). The CDR3 is made up of 21 amino acids. Trimming at V came to 5 bases and at J to 4 bases, leaving 19 bases not matched to a gene. The CDR3 bases are TGTGCCAGTAGTTTGACAGGGGGCTACGGACTAGCGGGAGTACGCACCGGGGAGCTGTTTTTT. This encodes CASSLTGGYGLAGVRTGELFF.

This clone was detected a few times. This chain uses TRBV19 with TRBJ2-7, with TRBD2 matching 9 bases. Germline CDR1 reads LNHDA; CDR2 reads SQIVND (reference sequence). The junction had 8 bases not matched to a gene; V was cut back by 4 bases and J by 7 bases. The CDR3 runs 14 residues. CDR3 residues: CASSKVAGVGEQYV. The CDR3 DNA follows: TGTGCCAGTAGTAAGGTAGCGGGAGTGGGGGAGCAGTACGTC.

This clone was counted a single time. The chain links TRBV7-9 to TRBJ2-6; D not resolved. The germline V and J ends were trimmed by 1 base and 0 bases, with 7 bases remaining between them. The germline gives CDR1 SEHNR, CDR2 FQNEAQ (reference sequence). The CDR3 is made up of 16 amino acids. CDR3 sequence: CASSLGYSSGANVLTF. For the CDR3, the DNA is TGTGCCAGCAGCTTAGGTTACAGCTCTGGGGCCAACGTCCTGACTTTC.

V and J are TRBV5-1 and TRBJ2-7; perhaps TRBD2 as D (7 bases). There are 16 residues in the CDR3. CDR1 and CDR2 from the germline V gene are SGHRS and YFSETQ. Between the trimmed V and J ends, which lost 5 bases and 0 bases, there was a span of 18 bases. CDR3 in DNA: TGCGCCAGCAGTGCCAGGGGAGGGGAAGGCTCCTACGAGCAGTACTTC. This sequence encodes CASSARGGEGSYEQYF.

The table lists this clone with a few counts. The rearrangement joins TRBV28 to TRBJ1-2; D perhaps matches TRBD1 (5 bases). Germline CDR1 reads MDHEN; CDR2 reads SYDVKM. This CDR3 is built from 13 residues. V lost 3 bases, J lost 4 bases, and 9 bases lay in between. The CDR3 DNA follows: TGTGCCAGCAGTTTGTACAGGTTCTATGGCTACACCTTC. Translated: CASSLYRFYGYTF.